In this sample, the clone carrying this T cell receptor beta chain turned up a few times. These data belong to a study of blood T cell repertoires in COVID-19. The CDR3 has 15 residues. The germline V gene encodes CDR1 MNHEY and CDR2 SVGAGI. Trimming took 5 bases from V and 2 from J; bases not matched to a gene: 5. Data came from immunoSEQ multiplex PCR; TCRdb stores just in-frame clones and leaves some out. The sample has 250,000 or so clones, roughly 88% seen once. The sample comprised PBMCs or T cells enriched from blood (not recorded which). V usage is TRBV6-5 and J usage is TRBJ2-7; 11 nucleotides match TRBD2. The sequence was obtained from a woman aged 25 to 45 who had been exposed to COVID-19. The CDR3 sequence: CASSKTSGRPYEQYF. For the CDR3, the DNA is TGTGCCAGCAGTAAAACTAGCGGGAGACCCTACGAGCAGTACTTC.